Listed below are T cell receptor beta chains from one sample, sequenced in a study of blood T cell repertoires in COVID-19. TCRdb's copy holds only in-frame clones and misses some; the assay was immunoSEQ multiplex PCR. This table holds under 200,000 clones, about 90% found once. The specimen was PBMCs or T cells enriched from blood (not recorded which). The receptors derive from a woman between 50 and 59 years old who had recovered from COVID-19. Both conserved end residues are part of each CDR3. The order of the fields is J gene, V gene, D gene, clone size, CDR3 DNA, CDR3 protein. D genes are given only for firm matches. The size field is filled for only some rows; it gives once, few, many or a size class.

J gene: TRBJ1-2; V gene: TRBV27; D gene: .; clone size: few; CDR3 DNA: TGTGCCAGCAGCAATGGAGGGGCACTTTACTACACCTTC; CDR3 protein: CASSNGGALYYTF
J gene: TRBJ2-5; V gene: TRBV19; D gene: .; clone size: .; CDR3 DNA: TGTGCCAGTAGTATAGGTGTCCAGGGCTGGGAGACCCAGTACTTC; CDR3 protein: CASSIGVQGWETQYF
J gene: TRBJ2-2; V gene: TRBV5-1; D gene: TRBD2; clone size: .; CDR3 DNA: TGCGCCAGCAGCTTGGCCGGGGCAGGGAGGGGCACCGGGGAGCTGTTTTTT; CDR3 protein: CASSLAGAGRGTGELFF
J gene: TRBJ2-7; V gene: TRBV19; D gene: TRBD2; clone size: .; CDR3 DNA: TGTGCCAGTAGTCGGGCTAGCGGGACCTACGAGCAGTACTTC; CDR3 protein: CASSRASGTYEQYF
J gene: TRBJ1-2; V gene: TRBV24-1; D gene: .; clone size: .; CDR3 DNA: TGTGCCACCAGTGATTCAGGGACTAACTATGGCTACACCTTC; CDR3 protein: CATSDSGTNYGYTF
J gene: TRBJ1-2; V gene: TRBV18; D gene: .; clone size: .; CDR3 DNA: TGTGCCAGCTCACCTTTGCTTGAGGGAGTCAGCTATGGCTACACCTTC; CDR3 protein: CASSPLLEGVSYGYTF
J gene: TRBJ1-1; V gene: TRBV28; D gene: .; clone size: .; CDR3 DNA: TGTGCCAGCAGAAAACAGACGAACACTGAAGCTTTCTTT; CDR3 protein: CASRKQTNTEAFF
J gene: TRBJ1-1; V gene: TRBV30; D gene: .; clone size: .; CDR3 DNA: TGTGCCTGGAGTGTAGGGCACCCGGGAACTGAAGCTTTCTTT; CDR3 protein: CAWSVGHPGTEAFF
J gene: TRBJ2-7; V gene: TRBV5-1; D gene: TRBD1; clone size: once; CDR3 DNA: TGCGCCAGCAGCTTGGGGACAGGGGCCTACGAGCAGTACTTC; CDR3 protein: CASSLGTGAYEQYF
J gene: TRBJ1-5; V gene: TRBV6-5; D gene: TRBD1; clone size: .; CDR3 DNA: TGTGCCAGCACCCCACAGGACAGGGGGAATCAGCCCCAGCATTTT; CDR3 protein: CASTPQDRGNQPQHF
J gene: TRBJ2-1; V gene: TRBV3-1/TRBV3-2; D gene: TRBD2; clone size: .; CDR3 DNA: TGTGCCAGCAGCCATTTATCTAGCGGGCGACACAATGAGCAGTTCTTC; CDR3 protein: CASSHLSSGRHNEQFF
J gene: TRBJ1-1; V gene: TRBV11-3; D gene: TRBD1; clone size: once; CDR3 DNA: TGTGCCAGCAGCACCGACAGGGGAGGCACTGAAGCTTTCTTT; CDR3 protein: CASSTDRGGTEAFF
J gene: TRBJ2-5; V gene: TRBV6-5; D gene: TRBD2; clone size: .; CDR3 DNA: TGTGCCAGCACCAGACTAGCGGGAGGGATAGAGACCCAGTACTTC; CDR3 protein: CASTRLAGGIETQYF
J gene: TRBJ2-1; V gene: TRBV18; D gene: .; clone size: .; CDR3 DNA: TGTGCCAGCTCACCTGGCCGGGGGTCGATCGAGCAGTTCTTC; CDR3 protein: CASSPGRGSIEQFF